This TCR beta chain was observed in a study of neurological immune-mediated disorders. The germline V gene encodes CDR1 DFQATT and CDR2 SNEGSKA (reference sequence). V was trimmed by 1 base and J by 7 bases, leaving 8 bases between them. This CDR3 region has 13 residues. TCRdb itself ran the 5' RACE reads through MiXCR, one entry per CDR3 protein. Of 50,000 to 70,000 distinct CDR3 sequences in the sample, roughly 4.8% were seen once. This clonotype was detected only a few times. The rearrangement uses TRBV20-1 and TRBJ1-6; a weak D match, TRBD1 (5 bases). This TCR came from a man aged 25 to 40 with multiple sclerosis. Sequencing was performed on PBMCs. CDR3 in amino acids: CSARAGGNSPLHF. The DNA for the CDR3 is TGCAGTGCTAGAGCGGGGGGAAATTCACCCCTCCACTTT.